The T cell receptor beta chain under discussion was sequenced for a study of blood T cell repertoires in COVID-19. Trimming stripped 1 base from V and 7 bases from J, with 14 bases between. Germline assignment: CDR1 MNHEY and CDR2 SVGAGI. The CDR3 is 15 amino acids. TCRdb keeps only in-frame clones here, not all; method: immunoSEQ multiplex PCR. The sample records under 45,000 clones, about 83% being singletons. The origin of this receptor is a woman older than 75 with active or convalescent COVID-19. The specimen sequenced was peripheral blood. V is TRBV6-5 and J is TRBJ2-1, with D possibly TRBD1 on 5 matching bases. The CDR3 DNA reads TGTGCCAGCAGTTACTTTTTTACAGGCCCTAATGAGCAGTTCTTC. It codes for CASSYFFTGPNEQFF.